Below, one T cell receptor beta chain is given with its context. Its antigen is still unknown. Assay: immunoSEQ multiplex PCR; the TCRdb copy retains only in-frame clones and omits some. The sample has 75,000 to 95,000 clones, more than 75% seen once. The CDR3 runs to 16 residues. J gave up 1 base and V 0 bases, and 5 bases lay outside the gene matches. The V gene's germline CDR1 is SGHTA and CDR2 FQGTGA. These data come from a study of T cell responses to AZD1222 COVID-19 vaccine. Whole-study results and caveats: Possibly, clonal diversity was underestimated; donors were largely white British and included more females. Repertoire sampling happened only post peak T cell response. Only a handful of people who got AZD1222 tested seropositive at baseline. CD4 TCRs linked to vaccination spanned spike, dominating at 160-218 and 743-854.

The sample was peripheral blood, taken on day 0 of AZD1222 vaccination. The TCR comes from an adult in good health. The rearrangement links TRBV7-3 to TRBJ1-1, with 7 bases lining up with TRBD1. The CDR3 sequence is CASSLTFQGGNTEAFF. CDR3 coding DNA: TGTGCCAGCAGCTTAACGTTTCAGGGGGGGAACACTGAAGCTTTCTTT.